Below are 12 T cell receptor beta chains sequenced from a single sample in a study of blood T cell repertoires in COVID-19. Profiled with immunoSEQ multiplex PCR; TCRdb holds only in-frame clones, not every one. Among about 300,000 clones listed, nearly 90% were seen once. The sequencing input was PBMCs or T cells enriched from blood (not recorded which). The receptors shown here come from a woman aged 30 to 39 who had recovered from COVID-19.

The chain is built from TRBV5-6 and TRBJ1-4; TRBD1 matches 8 bases. The ends lost 4 bases at V and 8 bases at J; junction bases unmatched: 10. The CDR3 has 15 residues. Germline V gene sequence: CDR1 SGHDT, CDR2 YYEEEE. The CDR3 spells CASSPLRGRREKLFF. The CDR3 DNA is TGTGCCAGCAGCCCCCTCAGGGGGCGGCGCGAAAAACTGTTTTTT.

V and J are TRBV19 and TRBJ2-3; a possible D gene is TRBD2 (6 bases). Trimming cost V 10 bases and J 4 bases, with 15 bases left between them. CDR3 length: 13 amino acids. CDR1 is LNHDA, CDR2 SQIVND, per germline (reference sequence). The CDR3 here is CATGRNWPDTQYF. Here the CDR3 DNA reads TGTGCCACCGGGAGAAACTGGCCAGATACGCAGTATTTT.

The chain couples TRBV29-1 to TRBJ1-5; TRBD1 agrees at 9 bases. Trimming removed 7 bases from V and 2 bases from J; junction bases left unmatched: 9. This CDR3 is built from 15 residues. CDR1 is SQVTM and CDR2 is ANQGSEA in the germline V gene. DNA of the CDR3: TGCAGCGCCGGAGAGGGACAGGGAGGCAATCAGCCCCAGCATTTT. It yields the protein CSAGEGQGGNQPQHF.

This clone has just one count. The chain combines TRBV6-5 with TRBJ1-1; D is possibly TRBD1 (6 bases). Germline CDR1 and CDR2: MNHEY and SVGAGI. The germline V and J ends were trimmed by 0 bases and 1 base, with 9 bases remaining between them. CDR3 length: 15 amino acids. CDR3 sequence (DNA): TGTGCCAGCAGTTACTCAGGGGGGGGGAACACTGAAGCTTTCTTT. Translation: CASSYSGGGNTEAFF.

The V call is TRBV15, the J call TRBJ1-1; D not resolved. In germline, CDR1 is LNHNV, CDR2 YYDKDF (reference sequence). Trimming left V 0 bases short and J 4 bases short, with 6 bases between. The CDR3 has 13 residues. The CDR3 loop reads CATSREAGTEAFF. The CDR3 bases are TGTGCCACCAGCAGAGAGGCGGGCACTGAAGCTTTCTTT.

This clone occurred a few times. The V and J genes are TRBV2 and TRBJ1-2; no firm D call. The CDR3 extends over 15 amino acids. Trimming left V 3 bases short and J 8 bases short, with 19 bases between. Germline CDR1 is SNHLY and CDR2 is FYNNEI. CDR3 protein: CASSDSDMAGRGYTF. DNA of the CDR3: TGTGCCAGCAGTGATTCGGATATGGCGGGTCGGGGCTACACCTTC.

DNA of the CDR3: TGTGCCAGCAGCCAAGAATTAGGGGGCGAGCAGTACTTC. Its translation: CASSQELGGEQYF. This rearrangement joins TRBV14 to TRBJ2-7; perhaps TRBD1 as D (6 bases). The CDR3 loop spans 13 amino acids. The germline V gene encodes CDR1 SGHDN and CDR2 FVKESK. V lost 0 bases and J 6 bases, leaving 9 bases between the germline ends.

The rearrangement joins TRBV30 to TRBJ1-2, with 10 positions matching TRBD1. The CDR3 is made up of 20 amino acids. V shed 1 base, J shed 1 base, and the junction held 18 bases outside the gene matches. Germline CDR1 is GTSNPN and CDR2 is SVGIG (reference sequence). The CDR3 region has the DNA TGTGCCTGGAGTGACCCGGGACAGGGGAACCTGGGGGCCGTTAACTATGGCTACACCTTC. It codes for CAWSDPGQGNLGAVNYGYTF.

The gene calls are TRBV3-1 (or the pseudogene TRBV3-2) and TRBJ1-1; a possible D gene is TRBD1 (5 bases). Between the trimmed V and J ends, which lost 0 bases and 12 bases, there was a span of 14 bases. Germline V lookup: CDR1 LGHDT, CDR2 YNNKEL (reference sequence). This CDR3 has 13 amino acids. This CDR3 is CASSQESQGRTFF. CDR3 in DNA: TGTGCCAGCAGCCAAGAATCTCAGGGTAGGACTTTCTTT.

This clone was found a few times. The gene calls are TRBV11-2 and TRBJ1-2; the match to TRBD1 covers 12 bases. The J segment lost 7 bases and the V segment lost 5 bases, leaving 11 bases of the junction unmatched. Germline values: CDR1 SGHAT, CDR2 FQNNGV. CDR3 length: 16 residues. The CDR3 DNA sequence: TGTGCCAGCAGCCGGGGTGTGGGACAGGGGGCTTTTGGCTACACCTTC. Translating it yields CASSRGVGQGAFGYTF.

This chain links TRBV18 with TRBJ1-4; D unclear. CDR3 length equals 15 residues. Trimming left V 5 bases short and J 3 bases short, with 13 bases between. In germline, CDR1 is KGHSH, CDR2 LQKENI. CDR3 amino acids: CASSSVGGSNEKLFF. The CDR3 DNA is TGTGCCAGCTCATCCGTTGGAGGGTCTAATGAAAAACTGTTTTTT.

In its sample, this clone was seen once. V gene TRBV6-5 combines with J gene TRBJ2-3, with 9 bases fitting TRBD1. V lost 7 bases and J lost 4; bases outside the gene matches: 9. The CDR3 totals 15 residues. Germline CDR1 reads MNHEY; CDR2 reads SVGAGI. This CDR3 is CASTRLGQGADTQYF. The CDR3 nucleotides are TGTGCCAGCACCAGATTGGGACAGGGAGCAGATACGCAGTATTTT.